This TCR beta chain was observed in a study of blood T cells in healthy people across ages. Caucasian, healthy and from Russia, the donors were aged between roughly 6 and 100. Donors each provided roughly 11 milliliters of peripheral blood. CDR3 length equals 12 residues. The V gene lost 7 bases and the J gene lost 4 bases, with 10 bases spanning the gap. The germline V gene encodes CDR1 SNHLY and CDR2 FYNNEI. This clonotype occurred many times. No antigen is known for it. The authors ran a second PCR of 7 to 11 cycles using a sample-barcoded 5' primer and a J-beta primer mix. TCRdb fed the 5' RACE reads into MiXCR, producing one record per CDR3 protein. The sample lists approximately 810,000 distinct CDR3 sequences; about 30% were seen once. Whole-study findings and limits: Observed TCR beta diversity showed a strong correlation with the percentage of naive T cells as measured by flow cytometry.

The J gene is TRBJ2-5, the V gene TRBV2, with a weak D call TRBD2 (5 bases). The source of this sequence is a woman older than 75 in good health. What was sequenced was blood. DNA for the CDR3: TGTGCCAGCAACGAGGGTCCAGAGACCCAGTACTTC. Protein product: CASNEGPETQYF.